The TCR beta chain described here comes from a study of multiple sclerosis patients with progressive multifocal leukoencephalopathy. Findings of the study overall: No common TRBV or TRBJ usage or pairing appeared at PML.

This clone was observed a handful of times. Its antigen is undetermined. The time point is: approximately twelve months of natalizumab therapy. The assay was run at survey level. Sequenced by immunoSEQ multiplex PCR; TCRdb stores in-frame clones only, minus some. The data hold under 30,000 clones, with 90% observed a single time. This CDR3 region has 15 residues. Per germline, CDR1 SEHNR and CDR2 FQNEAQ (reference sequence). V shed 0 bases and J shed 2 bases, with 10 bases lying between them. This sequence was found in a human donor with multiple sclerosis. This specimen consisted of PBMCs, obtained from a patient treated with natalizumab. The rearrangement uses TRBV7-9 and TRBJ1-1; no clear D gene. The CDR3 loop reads CASSLAPAGNTEAFF. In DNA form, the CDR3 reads TGTGCCAGCAGCTTAGCGCCGGCCGGTAACACTGAAGCTTTCTTT.